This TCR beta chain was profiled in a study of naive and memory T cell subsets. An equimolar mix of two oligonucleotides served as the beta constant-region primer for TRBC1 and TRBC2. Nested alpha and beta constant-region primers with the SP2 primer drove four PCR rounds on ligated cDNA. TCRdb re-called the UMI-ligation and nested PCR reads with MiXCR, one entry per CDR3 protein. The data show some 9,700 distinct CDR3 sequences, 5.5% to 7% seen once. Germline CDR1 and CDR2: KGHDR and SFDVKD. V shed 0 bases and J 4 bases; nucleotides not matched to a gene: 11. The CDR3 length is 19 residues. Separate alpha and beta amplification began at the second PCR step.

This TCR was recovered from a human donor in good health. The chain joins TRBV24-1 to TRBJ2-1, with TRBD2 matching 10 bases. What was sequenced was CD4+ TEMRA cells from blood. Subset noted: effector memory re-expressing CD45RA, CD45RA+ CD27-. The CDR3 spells CATSDLGAAGGPNYNEQFF. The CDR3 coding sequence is TGTGCCACCAGTGATTTGGGAGCAGCGGGAGGGCCTAATTACAATGAGCAGTTCTTC.